Sequencing of this T cell receptor (beta chain) was carried out in a study of cytomegalovirus exposure and HLA in healthy donors. Study information: In an early release, HLA-typed donors contributed some 80 million unique TCR sequences.

J was trimmed by 3 bases and V by 0 bases; bases with no gene match: 7. There are 17 residues in the CDR3. Looked up from germline, CDR1 is MDHEN and CDR2 is SYDVKM. Donors were ostensibly healthy at sampling, although undocumented immune exposures were probable. The study ran its PCR with 60 Vbeta and 13 Jbeta primers. TCRdb's copy holds only in-frame clones and misses some; the assay was immunoSEQ multiplex PCR. This table holds about 92,000 clones, about 83% found once. Sequenced input: PBMCs. The receptor's source is a woman aged 18-35 years in good health and CMV-seropositive. V gene TRBV28 combines with J gene TRBJ2-1; 8 positions agree with TRBD2. The CDR3 DNA reads TGTGCCAGCAGTTTATGGGCCCCTAGCGGGTACTACAATGAGCAGTTCTTC. Translation gives CASSLWAPSGYYNEQFF.